This T cell receptor beta chain appears in the sequencing data of a study of blood T cells in healthy people across ages. From germline, CDR1 is MDHEN and CDR2 SYDVKM. The V and J ends lost 0 bases and 2 bases respectively, with 16 bases between them. There are 17 residues in the CDR3. The table lists this clonotype with a few counts. Its antigen remains unknown. Study-wide findings and caveats: CMV status of donors was not determined, possibly confounding expanded clonotype changes.

The amount of total RNA extracted per sample was at least 5.5 micrograms. Combining a sample-barcoded 5' primer with a J-beta primer mix, a second PCR ran for roughly 7 to 11 cycles. Tags on each cDNA molecule came from a template-switch adaptor with 12 random nucleotides. TCRdb passed the 5' RACE reads through MiXCR, listing each CDR3 protein once. The data contain about 500,000 distinct CDR3 sequences, 24% of them singletons. These data were also reused for a study on T cells of mothers and their children. According to that study: Mothers yielded over 9.5 million CDR3 reads, children 2.5 million to 3 million each.

The rearrangement uses TRBV28 and TRBJ1-2, with a weak D call TRBD1 (6 bases). The sample was blood. The TCR comes from a boy younger than 18 in good health. CDR3 nucleotides: TGTGCCAGCAGTTTATGCCTCTGGGGGGGCCGAAACTATGGCTACACCTTC. It codes for CASSLCLWGGRNYGYTF.